This T cell receptor beta chain was sequenced in a study of molecular identifiers for immune sequencing clone quantification (dated by TCRdb to 2017 to 2018). General notes on the study: For a replicate experiment, the RNA from either around 20,000 or 100,000 naive CD8 T cells was divided into five aliquots, and four of those aliquots went on to sequencing. The study was a methods study using CD8 T cells to benchmark molecular-identifier clustering-based TCR repertoire sequencing (MIDCIRS) and TCR RNA copy counting. Study-wide conclusions, independent of this receptor: When barcode sub-clustering was not used, chimeric consensus sequences inflated TCR diversity, with chimeras reaching as high as 47%. In CMV-specific effector cells, clones with more than 20 RNA copies accounted for over 99% of molecules, whereas in naive cells such clones accounted for under 1%. Even against a background of roughly 1 million naive CD8 T cells, spiked-in Jurkat TCR RNA amounting to a single cell's worth was reported to be detectable. Spiked-in Jurkat TCR RNA (roughly 10 copies' worth), which is not part of the donor repertoire, was contained in the naive libraries. Highly expanded clone sizes could be underestimated because identical TCR molecules may share a barcode. Modeling gave about 3 recovered TCR RNA copies per cell versus around 10 by digital PCR, implying around 33% capture efficiency.

The library was built by means of PCR. These reads were obtained on a NextSeq 500. Preparation of bulk TCR libraries followed a previously described approach, with the TCR primers listed in Table S5. The Qiagen AllPrep DNA/RNA kit was used to purify total RNA. Reads from multiple sequencing runs of the same library were pooled before analysis. The study's own analysis went as follows. Reads were retained only if the reads had an exact TCR constant sequence, and the retained reads were trimmed to 150 nt and grouped according to their 12-nt molecular barcodes. Reads inside each barcode group were sub-clustered using a 15% Levenshtein threshold, and a quality-weighted consensus sequence was constructed for each RNA molecule. Non-functional sequences were excluded, and lower-count sequences lying one edit away from another sequence were also excluded. Barcode sub-clusters with fewer than 20% of the maximum read count were removed, based on fitting two negative binomial distributions. TCRdb reprocessed the public reads (quality trimming at Q25 with fastp, clone calling with MiXCR) and kept in-frame beta chains. Each entry is one CDR3 protein sequence, shown with its most common DNA and genes. The V and J calls were not made by the authors but by TCRdb's processing. The sample table holds approximately 680,000 distinct CDR3 sequences, of which about 25% were seen once. The ten largest make up 0.6% to 0.9% of the sample.

About this clonotype: The target of this receptor is not known. This may be a read error, as it is one base from a much larger clone.

The germline V gene supplies CDR1 SGHDT and CDR2 YYEEEE. The CDR3 contains 14 residues, cysteine and phenylalanine counted. The kept DNA is CDR3 alone, 42 bases in frame from the first base. Libraries of naive CD8 T cells were built from anywhere between roughly 18,000 and 1,000,000 sorted cells, with 10%, 30% or 50% of the purified RNA used. Naive CD8 T cells, defined as CD8+CD4-CCR7+CD45RA+, were FACS-sorted into RLT Plus buffer on a BD FACSAria II. Ten to eleven TCR copies' worth of Jurkat RNA were spiked into about 20,000-1,000,000 naive CD8 T cell samples to test detection sensitivity. CD8 T cells were enriched using RosetteSep CD8+ T Cell Enrichment Cocktail and Ficoll-Paque, and the enriched cells then underwent ACK red cell lysis.

Material for sequencing was naive CD8+ T cells from blood, with Jurkat cell RNA spiked in. Read against the paper, the sample's cell subset or site label means: FACS-sorted CD8+CD4-CCR7+CD45RA+ naive T cells. This TCR derives from a human donor in good health. Some libraries in this study had Jurkat cell RNA spiked in. The chain is assembled from TRBV5-6 and TRBJ2-7, with a weak D call of TRBD1 (6 bases match). CDR3 sequence: CASGLSAGDDEQYF. The base sequence is TGTGCCAGCGGCTTGTCGGCAGGGGACGACGAGCAGTACTTC. With the rest looked up from the reference TRBV5-6 and TRBJ2-7 genes rather than sequenced, the full variable domain is DAGVTQSPTHLIKTRGQQVTLRCSPKSGHDTVSWYQQALGQGPQFIFQYYEEEERQRGNFPDRFSGHQFPNYSSELNVNALLLGDSALYLCASGLSAGDDEQYFGPGTRLTVT.